One and the same sample provided the 19 T cell receptor beta chains below, sequenced in a study of T cell repertoires in cytomegalovirus infection. TCRdb ran MiXCR on the reads and lists one entry per CDR3 protein. This sample has 170,000 or so distinct CDR3 sequences, with roughly an eighth found just once. Source material: PBMCs. The receptors come from a human donor in good health (CMV status not recorded). Some clones in this sample may be carry-over from other donors' samples.

This clonotype was detected ten times or more. The genes are TRBV4-1 and TRBJ1-5, with D unclear. Trimming took off 1 base at V and 1 base at J, with 14 bases between the two ends. The CDR3 length is 17 residues. In germline, CDR1 is MGHRA, CDR2 YSYEKL. This chain's CDR3 is CASSQVEIFASNQPQHF. The CDR3 DNA is TGCGCCAGCAGCCAAGTGGAAATTTTCGCAAGCAATCAGCCCCAGCATTTT.

V is TRBV15 and J is TRBJ1-6, with TRBD1 as a possible D gene (5 bases). The CDR3 extends over 16 amino acids. Deletions cut 1 base from V and 9 bases from J, with 16 bases between. Germline CDR1 LNHNV, CDR2 YYDKDF (reference sequence). The CDR3 sequence: CATSRGATLQGSPLHF. The CDR3 DNA sequence: TGTGCCACCAGCAGAGGAGCGACCCTTCAGGGTTCACCCCTCCACTTT. Looking up the rest from reference TRBV15 and TRBJ1-6 gives the full variable domain: DAMVIQNPRYQVTQFGKPVTLSCSQTLNHNVMYWYQQKSSQAPKLLFHYYDKDFNNEADTPDNFQSRRPNTSFCFLDIRSPGLGDTAMYLCATSRGATLQGSPLHFGNGTRLTVT.

This clonotype was picked up many times. The DNA of the CDR3 is TGCAGTGCTAGAGATCCAAGGGGGAGCACAGATACGCAGTATTTT. It codes for CSARDPRGSTDTQYF. The V gene is TRBV20-1, the J gene TRBJ2-3, with D perhaps TRBD1 (6 bases). The CDR3 sequence is 15 residues long. The germline V and J ends were trimmed by 0 bases and 0 bases, with 10 bases remaining between them. Germline lookup yields CDR1 DFQATT and CDR2 SNEGSKA (reference sequence).

The chain recombines TRBV24-1 with TRBJ2-7, with 11 bases lining up with TRBD2. This CDR3 is 14 amino acids long. The trim removed 7 bases at V and 4 bases at J, leaving 5 bases unmatched. The germline CDR1 and CDR2 sequences are KGHDR and SFDVKD. The CDR3 region is CATSDLAGGYEQYF. As DNA, the CDR3 is TGTGCCACCAGCGATCTAGCGGGAGGTTACGAGCAGTACTTC.

The sample holds many counts of this clonotype. CDR3 sequence (DNA): TGTGCCAGCAGCGATAAAACCGGGCCTCAGGGCTACACCTTC. This sequence encodes CASSDKTGPQGYTF. V and J are TRBV7-2 and TRBJ1-2, with D unclear. This CDR3 is 14 amino acids long. CDR1 is SGHTA and CDR2 is FQGNSA in the germline V gene. Trimming pared 5 bases from V and 8 bases from J, leaving 18 bases between.

The rearrangement joins TRBV7-9 to TRBJ1-5; D is perhaps TRBD1 (6 bases). CDR1 and CDR2 from the germline V gene are SEHNR and FQNEAQ (reference sequence). This CDR3 has 14 amino acids. V was shortened by 4 bases and J by 1 base, with 8 bases between the two germline ends. CDR3 nucleotide sequence: TGTGCCAGCAGCTCGGACAGCAGCAATCAGCCCCAGCATTTT. Its protein product is CASSSDSSNQPQHF.

The gene calls are TRBV7-2 and TRBJ2-7; D may match TRBD1 or TRBD2 (6 bases each). Germline loops: CDR1 SGHTA, CDR2 FQGNSA. This CDR3 region has 14 residues. V was cut by 1 base and J by 6 bases, with 13 bases left in between. Here the CDR3 reads CASSLGGGQGEQYF. The CDR3 DNA reads as TGTGCCAGCAGCTTAGGTGGGGGGCAGGGCGAGCAGTACTTC.

This clonotype was seen ten or more times. This chain links TRBV29-1 with TRBJ2-7; the D is unclear. Looked up from germline, CDR1 is SQVTM and CDR2 is ANQGSEA. CDR3 length equals 11 residues. Trimming stripped 4 bases from V and 1 base from J, with 5 bases between. The CDR3 protein is CSVGNSYEQYF. CDR3 bases: TGCAGCGTTGGGAATTCCTACGAGCAGTACTTC.

This clonotype came up a few times. The junction departs from the called germline gene at one end, perhaps through a read error. This chain links TRBV4-2 with TRBJ2-4; the D is unclear. CDR3 length equals 14 residues. The V gene's germline CDR1 is LGHNA and CDR2 YNFKEQ. The DNA of the CDR3 is TGTGCCAGCAGCCAAGATACGGCCGCGAAGACACGGGACTTC. Its translation is CASSQDTAAKTRDF.

The chain has TRBV29-1 and TRBJ1-2; D is unresolved. The CDR3 sequence is 13 residues long. Per the germline V gene, CDR1 is SQVTM and CDR2 is ANQGSEA. V was clipped by 4 bases and J by 0 bases, with 9 bases between them. This CDR3 is CSVVGRSNYGYTF. The CDR3 DNA follows: TGCAGCGTTGTCGGGCGGTCTAACTATGGCTACACCTTC.

Ten or more counts support this clonotype. The genes are TRBV12-5 and TRBJ2-7; 8 nucleotides match TRBD1. J was trimmed by 3 bases and V by 0 bases; bases with no gene match: 19. Germline CDR1 and CDR2: LGHNT and FRNRAP. The CDR3 contains 20 residues. The CDR3 sequence: CASGLVISRYPGTGFYEQYF. CDR3 DNA: TGTGCTAGTGGTTTGGTAATCTCCCGGTACCCCGGGACAGGATTCTACGAGCAGTACTTC.

In this sample, this clonotype turned up many times. The chain links TRBV11-3 to TRBJ2-3; 7 bases agree with TRBD2. J gave up 3 bases and V 5 bases, and 8 bases lay outside the gene matches. Germline V gene lookup returns CDR1 SGHNT and CDR2 YENEEA. This CDR3 is built from 15 residues. Here the CDR3 DNA reads TGTGCCAGCAGCCCCCATACAGCGGGGACAGATACGCAGTATTTT. It translates to CASSPHTAGTDTQYF.

The chain has TRBV20-1 and TRBJ2-1; TRBD2 matches 8 bases. V dropped 7 bases and J dropped 5; count of bases not matched to a gene: 13. Germline V gene sequence: CDR1 DFQATT, CDR2 SNEGSKA (reference sequence). The CDR3 runs to 15 residues. CDR3 in amino acids: CSVSLLGRADNEQFF. The DNA of the CDR3 is TGCAGTGTTTCCCTTCTCGGGAGGGCCGACAATGAGCAGTTCTTC.

In its sample, this clonotype was seen a few times. The CDR3, as DNA: TGTGCCAGCAGCTTACCCCCCCGGGGCGACCAGTACTTC. Protein: CASSLPPRGDQYF. J is TRBJ2-7 and V is TRBV7-2; tentatively, D is TRBD1 or TRBD2 (5 bases each). The germline V gene has CDR1 SGHTA and CDR2 FQGNSA. Trimming removed 2 bases from V and 10 bases from J, with 15 bases in between. CDR3 length equals 13 residues.

This clonotype occurred many times. V is TRBV28 and J is TRBJ2-5; the D gene is possibly TRBD2 (7 bases). V was shortened by 2 bases and J by 2 bases, with 12 bases between the two germline ends. This CDR3 has 15 residues. Per germline, CDR1 MDHEN and CDR2 SYDVKM. The CDR3 coding sequence is TGTGCCAGCAGTTTAAGTGAGGGGGGGCAAGAGACCCAGTACTTC. It is translated as CASSLSEGGQETQYF. The full variable domain, its missing parts supplied by reference TRBV28 and TRBJ2-5, is DVKVTQSSRYLVKRTGEKVFLECVQDMDHENMFWYRQDPGLGLRLIYFSYDVKMKEKGDIPEGYSVSREKKERFSLILESASTNQTSMYLCASSLSEGGQETQYFGPGTRLLVL.

The rearrangement joins TRBV25-1 to TRBJ1-4; D call uncertain. Germline assignment: CDR1 MGHDK and CDR2 SYGVNS. The CDR3 is 14 amino acids. Trimming stripped 3 bases from V and 8 bases from J, with 13 bases between. CDR3 nucleotide sequence: TGTGCCAGCAGTGAGCCCGGTTCTGGGGAAAAACTGTTTTTT. As protein: CASSEPGSGEKLFF.

The sample holds many counts of this clonotype. The rearrangement uses TRBV28 and TRBJ2-7; D not certain. Trimming pared 5 bases from V and 6 bases from J, leaving 11 bases between. Germline V lookup: CDR1 MDHEN, CDR2 SYDVKM. The CDR3 sequence is 12 residues long. CDR3: CASSQRSVEQYF. In DNA, the CDR3 is TGTGCCAGCAGTCAAAGGTCGGTCGAGCAGTACTTC. Full variable domain (outside the CDR3, taken from reference TRBV28 and TRBJ2-7): DVKVTQSSRYLVKRTGEKVFLECVQDMDHENMFWYRQDPGLGLRLIYFSYDVKMKEKGDIPEGYSVSREKKERFSLILESASTNQTSMYLCASSQRSVEQYFGPGTRLTVT.

Many counts were recorded for this clonotype. The chain couples TRBV7-2 to TRBJ2-7; TRBD2 aligns across 8 bases. The CDR3 is 14 amino acids. V was clipped by 3 bases and J by 4 bases; unmatched bases: 5. CDR1 SGHTA and CDR2 FQGNSA come from the germline V gene. The CDR3 nucleotides are TGTGCCAGCAGCTTCGGACTAGCCACATACGAGCAGTACTTC. It yields the protein CASSFGLATYEQYF. The variable domain in full, completed from reference TRBV7-2 and TRBJ2-7, reads GAGVSQSPSNKVTEKGKDVELRCDPISGHTALYWYRQSLGQGLEFLIYFQGNSAPDKSGLPSDRFSAERTGGSVSTLTIQRTQQEDSAVYLCASSFGLATYEQYFGPGTRLTVT.

This clonotype was observed many times. The chain links TRBV19 to TRBJ2-7; TRBD1 agrees at 8 bases. Germline V CDR1 and CDR2: LNHDA, SQIVND (reference sequence). V gave up 6 bases and J gave up 2 bases; unmatched junction bases: 12. The CDR3 has 16 residues. CDR3 in DNA: TGTGCCAGTAGCCCCCGAGGACAGGGCTGGCCCTACGAGCAGTACTTC. Its translation is CASSPRGQGWPYEQYF.